This TCR beta chain was sequenced in a study of shared clonotypes between healthy human individuals. Study-wide findings and caveats: Approximately 5% of naive CD4 clonotypes were shared across a few donors.

The healthy adult donors were HIV-negative and reported no recent acute infections or vaccinations. The CDR3 consists of 14 residues. The V and J ends lost 0 bases and 6 bases respectively, with 13 bases between them. Germline CDR1 reads SGHRS; CDR2 reads YFSETQ. A note on this clone: Its cognate antigen is unknown.

The protocol was immunoSEQ multiplex PCR, while the TCRdb copy is restricted to in-frame clones and leaves out a portion. The table shows around 330,000 clones, with roughly 70% occurring only once. Specimen: memory CD4+ T cells sorted from blood. Regarding subset: CD45RA-negative fraction. The receptor's source is a man in his thirties or forties in good health. The chain carries TRBV5-1 and TRBJ2-7; weak D call: TRBD2 (5 bases). Here the CDR3 DNA reads TGCGCCAGCAGCTTGGAAGCGGACCGGGGCGAGCAGTACTTC. This gives the protein CASSLEADRGEQYF.